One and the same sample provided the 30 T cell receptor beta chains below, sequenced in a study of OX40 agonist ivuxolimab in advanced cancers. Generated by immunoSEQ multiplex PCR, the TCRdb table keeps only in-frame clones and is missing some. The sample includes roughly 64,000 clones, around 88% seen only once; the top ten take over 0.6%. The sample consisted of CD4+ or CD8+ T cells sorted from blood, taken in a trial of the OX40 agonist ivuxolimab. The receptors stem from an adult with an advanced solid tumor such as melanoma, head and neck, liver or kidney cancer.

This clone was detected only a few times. The chain's CDR3 is CASSLGAAIGNTIYF. The CDR3 region has the DNA TGTGCCAGCAGCTTGGGCGCCGCGATCGGAAACACCATATATTTT. This sequence joins TRBV5-8 and TRBJ1-3; D is unresolved. The V end was cut by 0 bases, the J end by 4 bases, with 11 bases between. The germline V gene has CDR1 SGHTS and CDR2 YDEGEE. This CDR3 has 15 amino acids.

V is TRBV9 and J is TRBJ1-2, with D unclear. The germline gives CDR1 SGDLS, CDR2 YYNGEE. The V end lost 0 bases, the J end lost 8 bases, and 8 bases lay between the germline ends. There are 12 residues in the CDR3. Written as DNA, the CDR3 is TGTGCCAGCAGCGTAGGGGTCATGGGCTACACCTTC. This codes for CASSVGVMGYTF.

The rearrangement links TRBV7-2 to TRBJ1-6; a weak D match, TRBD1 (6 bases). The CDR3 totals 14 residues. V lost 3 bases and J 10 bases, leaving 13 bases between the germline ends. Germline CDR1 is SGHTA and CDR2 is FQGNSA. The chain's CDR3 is CASSFYREESPLHF. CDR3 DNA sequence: TGTGCCAGCAGCTTCTACAGGGAGGAGTCACCCCTCCACTTT.

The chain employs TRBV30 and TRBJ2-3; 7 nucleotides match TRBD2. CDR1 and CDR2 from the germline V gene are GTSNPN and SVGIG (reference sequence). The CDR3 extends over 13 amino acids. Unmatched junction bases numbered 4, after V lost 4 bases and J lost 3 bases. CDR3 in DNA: TGTGCCTGGAATAGCGGGTTGACAGATACGCAGTATTTT. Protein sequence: CAWNSGLTDTQYF.

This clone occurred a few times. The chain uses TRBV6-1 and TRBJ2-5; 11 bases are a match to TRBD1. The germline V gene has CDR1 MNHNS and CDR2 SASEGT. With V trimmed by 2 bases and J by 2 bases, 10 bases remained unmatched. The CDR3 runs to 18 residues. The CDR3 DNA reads TGTGCCAGCAGTGAATTTTATGGGACAGGGGGACCACAAGAGACCCAGTACTTC. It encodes CASSEFYGTGGPQETQYF.

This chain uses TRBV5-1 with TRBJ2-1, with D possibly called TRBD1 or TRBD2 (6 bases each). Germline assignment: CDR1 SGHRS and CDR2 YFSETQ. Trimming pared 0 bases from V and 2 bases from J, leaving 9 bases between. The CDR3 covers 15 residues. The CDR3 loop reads CASSLEGGTYNEQFF. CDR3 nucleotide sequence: TGCGCCAGCAGCTTGGAGGGGGGTACCTACAATGAGCAGTTCTTC. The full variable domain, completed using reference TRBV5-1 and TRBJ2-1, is KAGVTQTPRYLIKTRGQQVTLSCSPISGHRSVSWYQQTPGQGLQFLFEYFSETQRNKGNFPGRFSGRQFSNSRSEMNVSTLELGDSALYLCASSLEGGTYNEQFFGPGTRLTVL.

CDR3 region: CASSRRTEQITDTQYF. CDR3 nucleotides: TGTGCCAGTAGTCGACGGACAGAGCAAATCACAGATACGCAGTATTTT. The V and J genes are TRBV19 and TRBJ2-3; the D gene is possibly TRBD1 (6 bases). Germline-derived CDR1 and CDR2 are LNHDA and SQIVND (reference sequence). Trimming cost V 5 bases and J 2 bases, with 17 bases left between them. The CDR3 spans 16 residues.

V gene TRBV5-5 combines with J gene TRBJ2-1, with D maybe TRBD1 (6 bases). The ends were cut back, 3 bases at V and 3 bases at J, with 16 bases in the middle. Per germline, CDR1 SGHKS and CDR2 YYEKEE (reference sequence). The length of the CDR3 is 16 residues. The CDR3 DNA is TGTGCCAGCAGCTCCCGTTCATCAGGGGACTACAATGAGCAGTTCTTC. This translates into CASSSRSSGDYNEQFF.

This CDR3 is CASRDSSYNSPLHF. The DNA for the CDR3 is TGTGCCAGTAGGGACAGCTCCTATAATTCACCCCTCCACTTT. V and J are TRBV19 and TRBJ1-6; tentative D call: TRBD1 (6 bases). CDR1 is LNHDA, CDR2 SQIVND, per germline (reference sequence). Trimming took 6 bases from V and 0 from J, leaving 6 bases between them. The CDR3 sequence is 14 residues long.

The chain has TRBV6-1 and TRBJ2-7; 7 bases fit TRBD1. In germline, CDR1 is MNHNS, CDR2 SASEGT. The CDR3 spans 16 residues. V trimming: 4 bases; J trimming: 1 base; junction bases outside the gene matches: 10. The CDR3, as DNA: TGTGCCAGCAGTGCCCCCAGACAGGGCTATTCCTACGAGCAGTACTTC. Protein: CASSAPRQGYSYEQYF.

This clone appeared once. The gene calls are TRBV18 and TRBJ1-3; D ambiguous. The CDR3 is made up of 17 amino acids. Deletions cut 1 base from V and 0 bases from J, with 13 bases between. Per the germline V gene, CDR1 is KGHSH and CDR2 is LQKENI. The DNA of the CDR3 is TGTGCCAGCTCACCACGGGAGGACCCGAGCTCTGGAAACACCATATATTTT. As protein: CASSPREDPSSGNTIYF.

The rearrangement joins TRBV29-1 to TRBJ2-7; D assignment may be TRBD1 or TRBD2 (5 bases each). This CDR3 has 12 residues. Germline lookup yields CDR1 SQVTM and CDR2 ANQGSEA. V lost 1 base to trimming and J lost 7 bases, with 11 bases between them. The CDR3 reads CSVEGGTREQYF. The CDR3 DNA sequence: TGCAGCGTTGAAGGTGGGACGAGGGAGCAGTACTTC.

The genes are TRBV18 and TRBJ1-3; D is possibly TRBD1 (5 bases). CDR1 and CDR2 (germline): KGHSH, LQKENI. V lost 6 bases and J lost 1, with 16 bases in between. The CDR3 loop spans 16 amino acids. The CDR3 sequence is CASSRNDRGSGNTIYF. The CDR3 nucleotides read TGTGCCAGCTCGAGAAACGACAGAGGATCTGGAAACACCATATATTTT. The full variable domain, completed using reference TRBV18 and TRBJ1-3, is NAGVMQNPRHLVRRRGQEARLRCSPMKGHSHVYWYRQLPEEGLKFMVYLQKENIIDESGMPKERFSAEFPKEGPSILRIQQVVRGDSAAYFCASSRNDRGSGNTIYFGEGSWLTVV.

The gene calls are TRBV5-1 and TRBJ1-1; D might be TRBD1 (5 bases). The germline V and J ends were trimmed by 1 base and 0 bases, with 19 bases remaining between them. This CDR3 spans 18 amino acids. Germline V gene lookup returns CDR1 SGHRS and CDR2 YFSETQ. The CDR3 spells CASSLRGAGTSMNTEAFF. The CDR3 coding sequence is TGCGCCAGCAGCTTGCGTGGTGCAGGGACCTCCATGAACACTGAAGCTTTCTTT.

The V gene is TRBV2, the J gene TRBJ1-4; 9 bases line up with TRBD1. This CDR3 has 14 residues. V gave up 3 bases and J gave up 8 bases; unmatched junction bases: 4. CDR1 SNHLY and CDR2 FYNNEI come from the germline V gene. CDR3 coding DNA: TGTGCCAGCAGTGAGGGACAGGGTGACGAAAAACTGTTTTTT. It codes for CASSEGQGDEKLFF.

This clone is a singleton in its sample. This CDR3 is CASSLSGGIVGEQFF. The CDR3 nucleotides read TGTGCCAGCAGCTTATCGGGGGGAATAGTGGGTGAGCAGTTCTTC. The chain uses TRBV11-3 and TRBJ2-1; 7 bases map to TRBD2. The germline V gene encodes CDR1 SGHNT and CDR2 YENEEA. The CDR3 runs 15 residues. V trimming: 2 bases; J trimming: 9 bases; junction bases outside the gene matches: 10.

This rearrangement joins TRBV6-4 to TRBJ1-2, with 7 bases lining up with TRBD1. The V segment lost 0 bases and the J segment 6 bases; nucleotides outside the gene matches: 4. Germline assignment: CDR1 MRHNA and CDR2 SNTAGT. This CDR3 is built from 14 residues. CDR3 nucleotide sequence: TGTGCCAGCAGTGACTCGGGGAGGGGGCATGGCTACACCTTC. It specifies CASSDSGRGHGYTF.

The CDR3: CASSSGEGSDTQYF. As DNA, the CDR3 is TGCGCCAGCAGTAGCGGGGAGGGATCGGATACGCAGTATTTT. The chain is built from TRBV10-1 and TRBJ2-3; TRBD2 matches 7 bases. This CDR3 region has 14 residues. The germline V gene has CDR1 WNHNN and CDR2 SYGVQD (reference sequence). The V and J ends lost 5 bases and 6 bases, in that order; junction bases with no gene match: 8.

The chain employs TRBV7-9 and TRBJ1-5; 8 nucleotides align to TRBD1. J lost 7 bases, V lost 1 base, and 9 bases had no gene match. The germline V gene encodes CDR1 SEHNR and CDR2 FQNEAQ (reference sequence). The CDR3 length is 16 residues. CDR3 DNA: TGTGCCAGCAGCTTAGGCGACAGGGGATCTGGCCAGCCCCAGCATTTT. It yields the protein CASSLGDRGSGQPQHF.

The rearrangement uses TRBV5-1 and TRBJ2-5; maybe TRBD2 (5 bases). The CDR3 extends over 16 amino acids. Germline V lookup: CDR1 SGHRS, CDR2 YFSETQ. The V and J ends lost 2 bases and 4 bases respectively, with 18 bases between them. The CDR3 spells CASSLTSSGGGETQYF. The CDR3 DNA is TGCGCCAGCAGCTTAACATCCTCCGGAGGTGGAGAGACCCAGTACTTC.

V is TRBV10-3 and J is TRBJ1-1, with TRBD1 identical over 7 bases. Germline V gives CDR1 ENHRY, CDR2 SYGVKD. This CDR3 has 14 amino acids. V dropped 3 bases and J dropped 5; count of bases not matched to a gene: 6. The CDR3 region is CAISEGGAGTEAFF. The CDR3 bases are TGTGCCATCAGTGAAGGGGGCGCGGGGACTGAAGCTTTCTTT.

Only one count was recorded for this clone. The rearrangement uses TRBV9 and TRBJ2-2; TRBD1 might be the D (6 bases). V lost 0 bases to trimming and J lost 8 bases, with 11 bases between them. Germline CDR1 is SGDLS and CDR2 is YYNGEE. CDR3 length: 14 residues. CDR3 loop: CASSVGAGAGELFF. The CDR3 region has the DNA TGTGCCAGCAGCGTAGGGGCAGGGGCTGGGGAGCTGTTTTTT.

CDR3 protein: CASSLNGPQHF. The CDR3 DNA reads TGTGCCAGCAGTTTAAACGGGCCCCAGCATTTT. The chain links TRBV28 to TRBJ1-5; no clear D. Germline CDR1 is MDHEN and CDR2 is SYDVKM. The CDR3 covers 11 residues. V lost 2 bases and J lost 9, with 5 bases in between.

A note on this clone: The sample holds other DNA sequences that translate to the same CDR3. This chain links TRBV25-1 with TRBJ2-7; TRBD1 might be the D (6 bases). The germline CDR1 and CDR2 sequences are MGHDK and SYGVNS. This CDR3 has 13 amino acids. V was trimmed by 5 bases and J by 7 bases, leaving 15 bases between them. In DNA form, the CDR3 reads TGTGCCAGCAGTAAACAGGGTACAGGGGAGCAGTACTTC. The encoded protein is CASSKQGTGEQYF.

The CDR3 DNA reads TGCGCCAGCAGCCCCAACCCGACAGCCCGTTACGCTGGGGCCAACGTCCTGACTTTC. Residues: CASSPNPTARYAGANVLTF. The J gene is TRBJ2-6, the V gene TRBV5-1; D is possibly TRBD1 (5 bases). The CDR3 consists of 19 residues. V lost 4 bases, J lost 2 bases, and 22 bases lay in between. In germline, CDR1 is SGHRS, CDR2 YFSETQ.

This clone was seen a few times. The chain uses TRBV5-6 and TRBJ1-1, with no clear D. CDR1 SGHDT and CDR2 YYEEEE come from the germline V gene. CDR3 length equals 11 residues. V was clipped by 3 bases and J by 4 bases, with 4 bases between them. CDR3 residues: CASSWGTEAFF. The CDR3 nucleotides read TGTGCCAGCAGCTGGGGCACTGAAGCTTTCTTT.

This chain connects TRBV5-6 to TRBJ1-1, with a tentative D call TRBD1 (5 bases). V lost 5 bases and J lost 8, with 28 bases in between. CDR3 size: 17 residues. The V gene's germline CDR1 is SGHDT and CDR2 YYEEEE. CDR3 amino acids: CASRSYRGSRGGGEAFF. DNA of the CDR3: TGTGCCAGCAGATCGTACCGGGGGTCCCGTGGGGGTGGGGAAGCTTTCTTT.

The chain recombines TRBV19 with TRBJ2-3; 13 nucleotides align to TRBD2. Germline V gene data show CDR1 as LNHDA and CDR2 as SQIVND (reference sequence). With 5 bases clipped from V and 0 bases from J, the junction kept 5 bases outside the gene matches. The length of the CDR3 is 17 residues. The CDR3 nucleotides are TGTGCCAGTAGTCACACGGGACTAGCGGGAAGCACAGATACGCAGTATTTT. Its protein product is CASSHTGLAGSTDTQYF.

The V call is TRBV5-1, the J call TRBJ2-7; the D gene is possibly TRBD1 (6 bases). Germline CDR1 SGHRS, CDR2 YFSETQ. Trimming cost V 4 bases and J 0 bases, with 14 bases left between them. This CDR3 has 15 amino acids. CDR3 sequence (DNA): TGCGCCAGCAGCCCTGGACAGATTAACTCCTACGAGCAGTACTTC. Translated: CASSPGQINSYEQYF.

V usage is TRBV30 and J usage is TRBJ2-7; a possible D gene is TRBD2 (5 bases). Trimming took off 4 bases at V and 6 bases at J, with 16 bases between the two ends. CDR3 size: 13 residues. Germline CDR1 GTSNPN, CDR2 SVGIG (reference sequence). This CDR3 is CAWTLGGRIEQYF. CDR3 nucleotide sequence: TGTGCCTGGACTCTTGGAGGCAGAATCGAGCAGTACTTC.